Listed below are T cell receptor beta chains from one sample, sequenced in a study of blood T cell repertoires in COVID-19. The method was immunoSEQ multiplex PCR; TCRdb's version includes in-frame clones alone and lacks a portion of them. The sample yields some 50,000 clones, less than 90% seen once. The sequencing sample was made of peripheral blood. These receptors originate from a man aged 45-60 years with acute or convalescent COVID-19. The CDR3 runs from the conserved cysteine through the conserved F or W. Each record gives: V gene, D gene, clone size, J gene, CDR3 DNA, CDR3 protein. The D gene is left open where the match is weak. The listing skips clone size in some rows; elsewhere it reads once, few, many or a size class.

TRBV10-3	TRBD2	once	TRBJ2-1	TGTGCCATCAGTGACCATGGACTAGCGGGGGTTTTTGGTGACAATGAGCAGTTCTTC	CAISDHGLAGVFGDNEQFF
TRBV5-1	NA	NA	TRBJ1-1	TGCGCCAGCAGCTTACGAGGGAACACTGAAGCTTTCTTT	CASSLRGNTEAFF
TRBV21-1	NA	NA	TRBJ1-2	TGTGCCCCAGGAAGTGTAATAGACTATGGCTACACCTTC	CAPGSVIDYGYTF
TRBV10-3	TRBD2	NA	TRBJ2-1	TGTGCCATCAGTGGGACTAGCGCCGACAATGAGCAGTTCTTC	CAISGTSADNEQFF
TRBV6-1	NA	NA	TRBJ2-7	TGTGCCAGCAGTGAGCAGACAGGTTTCTCCTACGAGCAGTACTTC	CASSEQTGFSYEQYF
TRBV5-1	TRBD1	NA	TRBJ1-2	TGCGCCAGCAGCTTTGGACAGGCTAACTATGGCTACACCTTC	CASSFGQANYGYTF
TRBV6-4	NA	NA	TRBJ2-1	TGTGCCAGCAGTGCGGGTGTGGACAATGAGCAGTTCTTC	CASSAGVDNEQFF
TRBV6-5	NA	NA	TRBJ1-4	TGTGCCAGCCAGCGGCAAGTTAATGAAAAACTGTTTTTT	CASQRQVNEKLFF
TRBV10-2	TRBD2	NA	TRBJ2-7	TGCGCCAGCAGTGAGTCGGGGACTAATTACGAGCAGTACTTC	CASSESGTNYEQYF
TRBV12-3/TRBV12-4	TRBD2	NA	TRBJ2-1	TGTGCCAGCATTAGGGAGGGCCGGAATGAGCAGTTCTTC	CASIREGRNEQFF
TRBV2	TRBD1	NA	TRBJ1-5	TGTGCCAGCAGCATGGGACAGCGGGGCAATCAGCCCCAGCATTTT	CASSMGQRGNQPQHF
TRBV19	NA	NA	TRBJ2-7	TGTGCCAGTAGTCTATCCGAGTCGGGCTCCTACGAGCAGTACTTC	CASSLSESGSYEQYF
TRBV5-4	TRBD1	NA	TRBJ1-6	TGTGCCAGCAGCTTCATCGACAGGGGCTCCTATAATTCACCCCTCCACTTT	CASSFIDRGSYNSPLHF
TRBV7-2	NA	NA	TRBJ2-2	TGTGCCAGCAGCTCCGCGAACACCGGGGAGCTGTTTTTT	CASSSANTGELFF
TRBV5-4	NA	NA	TRBJ2-6	TGTGCCAGCAGCCAAACAGGGTCTGGGGCCAACGTCCTGACTTTC	CASSQTGSGANVLTF
TRBV6-5	TRBD1	NA	TRBJ1-2	TGTGCCAGCAGTTCTCCGGGACAGGGGGACTATGGCTACACCTTC	CASSSPGQGDYGYTF
TRBV25-1	NA	NA	TRBJ2-5	TGTGCCAGCAGTAACCCCACGGGGTCACAGACCCAGTACTTC	CASSNPTGSQTQYF
TRBV7-3	TRBD1	NA	TRBJ2-3	TGTGCCAGCAGCTTCACGGGACAGGGAGAAGGGACGCAGTATTTT	CASSFTGQGEGTQYF
TRBV10-3	TRBD1	NA	TRBJ1-2	TGTGCCATCAGGGTTGATACGGGACAGGTCTTCTATGGCTACACCTTC	CAIRVDTGQVFYGYTF
TRBV2	TRBD1	NA	TRBJ1-5	TGTGCCAGCAGGGGAGGGACAGGGGGCAATCAGCCCCAGCATTTT	CASRGGTGGNQPQHF
TRBV6-5	NA	many	TRBJ2-1	TGTGCCAGCCTACCAGGGGACGGTAACAATGAGCAGTTCTTC	CASLPGDGNNEQFF
TRBV5-1	TRBD1	few	TRBJ1-5	TGCGCCAGCAGCTGGGGGACAGGGGGCAATCAGCCCCAGCATTTT	CASSWGTGGNQPQHF
TRBV5-1	NA	NA	TRBJ2-1	TGCGCCAGCAGCTTGGCGGGACACATAGACAATGAGCAGTTCTTC	CASSLAGHIDNEQFF
TRBV5-1	NA	NA	TRBJ1-1	TGCGCCAGCAGCTTGTCCGGTGCGAACACTGAAGCTTTCTTT	CASSLSGANTEAFF
TRBV5-4	TRBD2	NA	TRBJ2-7	TGTGCCAGCTCCCTGGGGGTAGCGGGAACCTACTCCTACGAGCAGTACTTC	CASSLGVAGTYSYEQYF
TRBV6-1	TRBD1	NA	TRBJ1-2	TGTGCCAGCAGTGACGCCGGGACAGGGACGTCGTTCTATGGCTACACCTTC	CASSDAGTGTSFYGYTF
TRBV9	NA	NA	TRBJ2-3	TGTGCCAGCAGCCCACGAGAGGTAGGCACAGATACGCAGTATTTT	CASSPREVGTDTQYF
TRBV24-1	TRBD2	NA	TRBJ2-1	TGTGCCACCAGTGATCCTAGCGGGAGAGGTACCAATGAGCAGTTCTTC	CATSDPSGRGTNEQFF
TRBV7-3	NA	NA	TRBJ2-7	TGTGCCAGCAGCCCGGGACAAACCTACGAGCAGTACTTC	CASSPGQTYEQYF
TRBV6-5	TRBD1	NA	TRBJ2-7	TGTGCCAGCAGCACAGACAGGGGCACGCAGCAGTACTTC	CASSTDRGTQQYF
TRBV24-1	NA	NA	TRBJ1-6	TGTGCCACCAGTGGGTTGGCGGGAGCCCTTAATTCACCCCTCCACTTT	CATSGLAGALNSPLHF
TRBV30	NA	NA	TRBJ1-1	TGTGCCTGCCTCCCTAGCGGCACTGAAGCTTTCTTT	CACLPSGTEAFF
TRBV9	NA	few	TRBJ1-5	TGTGCCAGCAGCCGACAGGACAATCAGCCCCAGCATTTT	CASSRQDNQPQHF
TRBV19	TRBD1	NA	TRBJ2-6	TGTGCCAGTAGTATATCAGGGGGCGGGGCCAACGTCCTGACTTTC	CASSISGGGANVLTF
TRBV7-9	NA	NA	TRBJ2-7	TGTGCCAGCAGCCCCGGTCGAGGAGGCGAGCAGTACTTC	CASSPGRGGEQYF
TRBV6-5	NA	NA	TRBJ1-1	TGTGCCAGCAGTTACGCCAGGGGTTACACTGAAGCTTTCTTT	CASSYARGYTEAFF
TRBV28	NA	once	TRBJ1-2	TGTGCCAGCAGCACAGTACCAAACTATGGCTACACCTTC	CASSTVPNYGYTF
TRBV19	NA	NA	TRBJ2-1	TGTGCCAGCGGGACTTACGATGAGCAGTTCTTC	CASGTYDEQFF
TRBV12-3/TRBV12-4	NA	NA	TRBJ1-1	TGTGCCAGCAGTTTGATGAGTGAAGCTTTCTTT	CASSLMSEAFF
TRBV5-1	NA	NA	TRBJ1-1	TGCGCCAGCAGCTTGCAGGGTAATGAAGCTTTCTTT	CASSLQGNEAFF
TRBV29-1	NA	NA	TRBJ1-1	TGCAGCGCCTTACAGGGAGTGAACACTGAAGCTTTCTTT	CSALQGVNTEAFF
TRBV7-2	NA	once	TRBJ2-1	TGTGCCAGCACCCTGCGCGGAGGAGTTACCTACAATGAGCAGTTCTTC	CASTLRGGVTYNEQFF
TRBV19	NA	NA	TRBJ1-1	TGTGCCAGTAGTATGCCCCCCAGGGGCACTGAAGCTTTCTTT	CASSMPPRGTEAFF
TRBV3-1/TRBV3-2	TRBD2	NA	TRBJ2-3	TGTGCCAGCAGCCAATATAATCCTAGCGGGTCTAGCACAGATACGCAGTATTTT	CASSQYNPSGSSTDTQYF
TRBV27	NA	NA	TRBJ1-5	TGTGCCAGCAGGAGAAGGGGTAGCAATCAGCCCCAGCATTTT	CASRRRGSNQPQHF
TRBV10-3	NA	NA	TRBJ1-4	TGTGCCATCAACGCGGGGGGTCCAACTAATGAAAAACCGTTTTTT	CAINAGGPTNEKPFF